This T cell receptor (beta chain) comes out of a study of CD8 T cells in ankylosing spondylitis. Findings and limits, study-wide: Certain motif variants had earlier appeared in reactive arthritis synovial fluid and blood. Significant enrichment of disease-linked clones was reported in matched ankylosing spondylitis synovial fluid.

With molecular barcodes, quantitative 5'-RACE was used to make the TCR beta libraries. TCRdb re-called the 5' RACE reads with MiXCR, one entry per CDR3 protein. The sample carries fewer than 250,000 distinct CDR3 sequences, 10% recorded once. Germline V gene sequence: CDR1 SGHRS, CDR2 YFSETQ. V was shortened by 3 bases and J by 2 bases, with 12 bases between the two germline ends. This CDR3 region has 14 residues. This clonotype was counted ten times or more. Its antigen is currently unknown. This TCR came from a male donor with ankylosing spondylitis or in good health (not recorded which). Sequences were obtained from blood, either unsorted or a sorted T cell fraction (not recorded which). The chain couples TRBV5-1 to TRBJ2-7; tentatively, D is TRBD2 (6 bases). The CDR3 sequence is CASSSNRGAYEQYF. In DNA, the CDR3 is TGCGCCAGCAGCTCCAACCGCGGGGCCTACGAGCAGTACTTC. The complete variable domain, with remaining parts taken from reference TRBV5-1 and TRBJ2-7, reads KAGVTQTPRYLIKTRGQQVTLSCSPISGHRSVSWYQQTPGQGLQFLFEYFSETQRNKGNFPGRFSGRQFSNSRSEMNVSTLELGDSALYLCASSSNRGAYEQYFGPGTRLTVT.